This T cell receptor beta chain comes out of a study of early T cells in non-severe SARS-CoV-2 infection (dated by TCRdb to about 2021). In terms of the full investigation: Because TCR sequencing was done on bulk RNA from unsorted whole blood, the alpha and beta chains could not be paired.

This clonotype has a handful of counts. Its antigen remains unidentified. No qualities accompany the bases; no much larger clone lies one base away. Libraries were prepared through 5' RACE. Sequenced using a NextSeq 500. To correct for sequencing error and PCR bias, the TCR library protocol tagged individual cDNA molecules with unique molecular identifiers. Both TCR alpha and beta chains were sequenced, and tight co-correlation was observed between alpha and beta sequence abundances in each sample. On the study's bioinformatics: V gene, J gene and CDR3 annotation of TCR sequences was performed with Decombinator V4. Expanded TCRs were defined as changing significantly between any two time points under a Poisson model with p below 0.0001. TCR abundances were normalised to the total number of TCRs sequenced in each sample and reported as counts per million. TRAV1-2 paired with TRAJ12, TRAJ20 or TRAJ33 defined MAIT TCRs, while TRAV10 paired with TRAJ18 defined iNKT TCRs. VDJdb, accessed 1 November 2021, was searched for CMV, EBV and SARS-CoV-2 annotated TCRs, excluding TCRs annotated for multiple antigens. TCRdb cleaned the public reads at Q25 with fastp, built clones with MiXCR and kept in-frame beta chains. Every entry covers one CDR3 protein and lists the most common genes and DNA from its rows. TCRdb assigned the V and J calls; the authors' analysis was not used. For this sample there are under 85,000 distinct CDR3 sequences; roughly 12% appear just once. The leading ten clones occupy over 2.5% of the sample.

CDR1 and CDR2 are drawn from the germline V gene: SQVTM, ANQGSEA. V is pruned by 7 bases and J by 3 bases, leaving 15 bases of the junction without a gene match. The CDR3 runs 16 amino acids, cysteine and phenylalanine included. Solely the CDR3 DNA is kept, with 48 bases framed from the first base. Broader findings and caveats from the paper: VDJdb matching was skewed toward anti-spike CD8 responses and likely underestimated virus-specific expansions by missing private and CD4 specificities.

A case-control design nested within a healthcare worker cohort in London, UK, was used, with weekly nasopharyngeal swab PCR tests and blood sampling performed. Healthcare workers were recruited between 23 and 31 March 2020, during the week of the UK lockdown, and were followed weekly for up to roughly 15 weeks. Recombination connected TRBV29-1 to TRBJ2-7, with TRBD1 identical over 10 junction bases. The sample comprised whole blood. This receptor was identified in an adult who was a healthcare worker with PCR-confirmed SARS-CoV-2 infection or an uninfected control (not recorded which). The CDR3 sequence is CSAARDYRDRGYEQYF. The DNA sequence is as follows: TGCAGCGCCGCGAGAGACTACCGGGACAGGGGCTACGAGCAGTACTTC.